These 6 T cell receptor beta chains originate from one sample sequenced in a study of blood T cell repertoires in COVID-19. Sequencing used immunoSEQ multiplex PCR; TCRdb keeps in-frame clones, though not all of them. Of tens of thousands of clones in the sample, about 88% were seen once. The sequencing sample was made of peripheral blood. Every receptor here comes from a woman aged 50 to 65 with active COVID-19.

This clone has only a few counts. CDR3 sequence reads: CASSQERGGGQPQHF. Here the CDR3 DNA reads TGTGCCAGCAGCCAAGAAAGAGGGGGGGGTCAGCCCCAGCATTTT. The chain recombines TRBV3-1 (or the pseudogene TRBV3-2) with TRBJ1-5; possible D gene TRBD1, 6 bases. V was trimmed by 0 bases and J by 6 bases, leaving 12 bases between them. Germline-derived CDR1 and CDR2 are LGHDT and YNNKEL (reference sequence). The CDR3 length is 15 residues.

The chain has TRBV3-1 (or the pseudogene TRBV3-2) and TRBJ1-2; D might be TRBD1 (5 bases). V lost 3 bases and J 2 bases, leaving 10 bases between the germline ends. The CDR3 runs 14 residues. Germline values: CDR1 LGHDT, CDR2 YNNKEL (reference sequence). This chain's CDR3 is CASSQEGRNYGYTF. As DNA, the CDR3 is TGTGCCAGCAGCCAGGAGGGACGGAACTATGGCTACACCTTC.

DNA of the CDR3: TGTGCCAGCAGCCCCAGGGACACAGATACGCAGTATTTT. This sequence encodes CASSPRDTDTQYF. The V and J genes are TRBV7-6 and TRBJ2-3; weak D call: TRBD1 (5 bases). This CDR3 spans 13 amino acids. Germline CDR1 SGHVS, CDR2 FNYEAQ. V was shortened by 5 bases and J by 2 bases, with 8 bases between the two germline ends.

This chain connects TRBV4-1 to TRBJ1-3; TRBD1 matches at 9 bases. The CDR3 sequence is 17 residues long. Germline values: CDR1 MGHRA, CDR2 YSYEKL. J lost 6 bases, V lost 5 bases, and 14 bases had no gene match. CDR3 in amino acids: CASSSQSSGQGENTIYF. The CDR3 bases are TGCGCCAGCAGCTCGCAGTCGTCGGGACAGGGCGAAAACACCATATATTTT.

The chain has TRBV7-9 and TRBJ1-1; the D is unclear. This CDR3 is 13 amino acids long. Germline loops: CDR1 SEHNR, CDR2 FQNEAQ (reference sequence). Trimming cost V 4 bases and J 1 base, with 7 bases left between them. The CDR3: CASSSPKNTEAFF. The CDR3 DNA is TGTGCCAGCAGCTCCCCTAAGAACACTGAAGCTTTCTTT. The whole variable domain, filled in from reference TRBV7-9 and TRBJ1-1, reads DTGVSQNPRHKITKRGQNVTFRCDPISEHNRLYWYRQTLGQGPEFLTYFQNEAQLEKSRLLSDRFSAERPKGSFSTLEIQRTEQGDSAMYLCASSSPKNTEAFFGQGTRLTVV.

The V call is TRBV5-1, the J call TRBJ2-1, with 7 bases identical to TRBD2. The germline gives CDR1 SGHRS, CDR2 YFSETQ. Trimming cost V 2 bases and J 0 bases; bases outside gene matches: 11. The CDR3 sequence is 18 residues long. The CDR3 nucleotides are TGCGCCAGCAGCTTTCTAGCGGAGGGCCCTAGCTCCTACAATGAGCAGTTCTTC. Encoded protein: CASSFLAEGPSSYNEQFF.